These 29 T cell receptor beta chains were sequenced from one sample in a study of T cell responses to AZD1222 COVID-19 vaccine. Some clones are missing from TCRdb's copy, which holds only in-frame ones; the method was immunoSEQ multiplex PCR. There are under 110,000 clones in the sample; 90% occur only once, and 1.3% lies in the top ten. The starting material was peripheral blood, obtained on day 0 of AZD1222 vaccination. Receptors were obtained from an adult in good health.

The chain links TRBV4-1 to TRBJ1-1, with unresolved D. This CDR3 has 17 residues. CDR1 and CDR2 (germline): MGHRA, YSYEKL. V lost 1 base to trimming and J lost 4 bases, with 19 bases between them. This CDR3 reads CASSQVSQPTTTTEAFF. CDR3 nucleotides: TGCGCCAGCAGCCAAGTCTCTCAGCCGACCACGACCACTGAAGCTTTCTTT.

This clone turned up a few times. This chain links TRBV7-2 with TRBJ1-1, with 12 bases identical to TRBD1. This CDR3 is 17 amino acids long. V lost 2 bases, J lost 5 bases, and 9 bases stayed unmatched. In germline, CDR1 is SGHTA, CDR2 FQGNSA. The CDR3 is CASSLWGQGAIGTEAFF. CDR3 coding DNA: TGTGCCAGCAGCTTATGGGGACAGGGGGCGATAGGGACTGAAGCTTTCTTT.

This clone was seen only a few times. The V call is TRBV19, the J call TRBJ2-1; 7 bases match TRBD1. After removal of 7 bases from V and 4 bases from J, the junction contained 16 bases not matched to a gene. CDR1 and CDR2 (germline): LNHDA, SQIVND (reference sequence). The CDR3 runs to 17 residues. Here the CDR3 reads CASTPLGGRRAYNEQFF. In DNA form, the CDR3 reads TGTGCCAGTACCCCCCTAGGGGGCCGCCGGGCTTACAATGAGCAGTTCTTC.

The rearrangement joins TRBV7-8 to TRBJ2-5, with no clear D. This CDR3 comprises 14 residues. Trimming took off 3 bases at V and 5 bases at J, with 13 bases between the two ends. CDR1 is SGHVS, CDR2 FQNEAQ, per germline. The CDR3 here is CASSFLIQLETQYF. For the CDR3, the DNA is TGTGCCAGCAGCTTTTTAATACAGTTGGAGACCCAGTACTTC.

The chain is built from TRBV28 and TRBJ1-4, with 8 bases that match TRBD1. CDR3 length: 13 amino acids. The J segment lost 7 bases and the V segment lost 7 bases, leaving 5 bases of the junction unmatched. Germline loops: CDR1 MDHEN, CDR2 SYDVKM. The CDR3 is CASTDRGAEKLFF. Written as DNA, the CDR3 is TGTGCCAGCACCGACAGGGGCGCTGAAAAACTGTTTTTT.

In the case of this clone: Other nucleotide sequences in the sample specify the same CDR3. J is TRBJ1-6 and V is TRBV6-5, with D maybe TRBD1 (6 bases). CDR3 length equals 13 residues. Looked up from germline, CDR1 is MNHEY and CDR2 is SVGAGI. Trimming removed 5 bases at V and 10 bases at J, with 12 bases between. The DNA for the CDR3 is TGTGCCAGCAGTCCAGGGGAACGGTCACCCCTCCACTTT. Its translation: CASSPGERSPLHF.

This clone is a singleton in its sample. The chain is built from TRBV19 and TRBJ1-1; D ambiguous. This CDR3 comprises 11 residues. Trimming removed 7 bases from V and 11 bases from J, with 14 bases in between. Germline assignment: CDR1 LNHDA and CDR2 SQIVND (reference sequence). CDR3 nucleotide sequence: TGTGCCAGTACCGACACCGCCGGGGCTTTCTTT. Amino acids: CASTDTAGAFF.

In nucleotides, the CDR3 is TGCGCCAGCAGCCAAGTTTTGGCGGGGGAGAGCGGGGAGCTGTTTTTT. As protein: CASSQVLAGESGELFF. The rearrangement joins TRBV4-1 to TRBJ2-2, with TRBD2 identical over 7 bases. After removal of 1 base from V and 7 bases from J, the junction contained 9 bases not matched to a gene. Germline V gene sequence: CDR1 MGHRA, CDR2 YSYEKL. The CDR3 consists of 16 residues.

This sequence joins TRBV10-3 and TRBJ2-1, with 9 bases that match TRBD1. This CDR3 has 12 amino acids. J gave up 6 bases and V 8 bases, and 2 bases lay outside the gene matches. Germline-derived CDR1 and CDR2 are ENHRY and SYGVKD. CDR3 sequence reads: CAILTGGNEQFF. As DNA, the CDR3 is TGTGCCATCCTGACAGGGGGCAATGAGCAGTTCTTC.

The genes are TRBV6-4 and TRBJ2-7; 9 positions match TRBD1. This CDR3 has 20 residues. J lost 1 base, V lost 0 bases, and 16 bases had no gene match. Germline loops: CDR1 MRHNA, CDR2 SNTAGT. The CDR3 region is CASSDSMGQGPTNSSYEQYF. DNA of the CDR3: TGTGCCAGCAGTGACTCAATGGGACAGGGCCCCACGAATTCTTCCTACGAGCAGTACTTC.

The J gene is TRBJ2-7, the V gene TRBV5-6, with TRBD2 as a possible D gene (6 bases). Germline CDR1 SGHDT, CDR2 YYEEEE. CDR3 length: 13 residues. Trimming took off 4 bases at V and 7 bases at J, with 15 bases between the two ends. CDR3 nucleotides: TGTGCCAGCAGCCTGACCCGGGGAGGAGAGCAGTACTTC. Amino acids: CASSLTRGGEQYF.

V usage is TRBV19 and J usage is TRBJ1-6, with D uncertain. The CDR3 totals 15 residues. Germline CDR1 is LNHDA and CDR2 is SQIVND (reference sequence). The V and J ends lost 0 bases and 10 bases respectively, with 13 bases between them. As DNA, the CDR3 is TGTGCCAGTAGTATAGATCTGTGGAGAGAATCACCCCTCCACTTT. It codes for CASSIDLWRESPLHF.

The chain combines TRBV13 with TRBJ1-1; D possibly corresponds to TRBD1 (5 bases). The germline CDR1 and CDR2 sequences are PRHDT and FYEKMQ (reference sequence). The CDR3 sequence is 13 residues long. V lost 7 bases to trimming and J lost 4 bases, with 13 bases between them. The CDR3 here is CASNPDGGTEAFF. The CDR3 DNA reads as TGTGCCAGCAACCCAGACGGGGGCACTGAAGCTTTCTTT.

The genes are TRBV30 and TRBJ1-2; D perhaps matches TRBD1 (6 bases). Germline CDR1 GTSNPN, CDR2 SVGIG (reference sequence). The V end lost 5 bases, the J end lost 2 bases, and 12 bases lay between the germline ends. The CDR3 extends over 13 amino acids. DNA for the CDR3: TGTGCCTGGGCAATACAGGGAAACTATGGCTACACCTTC. This encodes CAWAIQGNYGYTF.

The V and J genes are TRBV5-4 and TRBJ2-7; 7 nucleotides agree with TRBD2. V was pared by 5 bases and J by 2 bases, with 7 bases of the junction left unmatched. Germline values: CDR1 SGHNT, CDR2 YYREEE (reference sequence). This CDR3 has 14 residues. The DNA of the CDR3 is TGTGCCAGCAGTAGGCTAGCGGAACCCTACGAGCAGTACTTC. Protein product: CASSRLAEPYEQYF. The full variable domain, its missing parts supplied by reference TRBV5-4 and TRBJ2-7, is ETGVTQSPTHLIKTRGQQVTLRCSSQSGHNTVSWYQQALGQGPQFIFQYYREEENGRGNFPPRFSGLQFPNYSSELNVNALELDDSALYLCASSRLAEPYEQYFGPGTRLTVT.

This clone was counted once. This chain joins TRBV2 and TRBJ1-2, with D perhaps matching TRBD1 (6 bases). The CDR3 contains 15 residues. Trimming pared 6 bases from V and 7 bases from J, leaving 21 bases between. The germline gives CDR1 SNHLY, CDR2 FYNNEI. CDR3 residues: CASRGASTVSGGYTF. Here the CDR3 DNA reads TGTGCCAGCAGGGGGGCCTCGACGGTCAGCGGTGGCTACACCTTC.

J is TRBJ1-2 and V is TRBV4-2, with a possible D match to TRBD1 (6 bases). This CDR3 region has 13 residues. Germline assignment: CDR1 LGHNA and CDR2 YNFKEQ. V was clipped by 4 bases and J by 6 bases, with 12 bases between them. In DNA, the CDR3 is TGTGCCAGCAGCCCAGGAACAGGGCATGGCTACACCTTC. This sequence encodes CASSPGTGHGYTF.

This sequence joins TRBV10-1 and TRBJ1-1; D is undetermined. The CDR3 consists of 13 residues. The ends were cut back, 7 bases at V and 7 bases at J, with 16 bases in the middle. Germline lookup yields CDR1 WNHNN and CDR2 SYGVQD (reference sequence). The CDR3 bases are TGCGCCAGCACTAGAGCGGGGTCCAGTGAAGCTTTCTTT. This sequence encodes CASTRAGSSEAFF.

J is TRBJ2-1 and V is TRBV7-6, with D possibly TRBD1 on 5 matching bases. This CDR3 has 17 residues. V was shortened by 4 bases and J by 9 bases, with 25 bases between the two germline ends. CDR1 is SGHVS, CDR2 FNYEAQ, per germline. CDR3: CASSSYGWGQGEGEQFF. The CDR3 DNA reads TGTGCCAGCAGCTCGTATGGTTGGGGCCAGGGTGAAGGTGAGCAGTTCTTC.

This clone was seen a handful of times. Other DNA sequences from this sample encode an identical CDR3 as well. The rearrangement joins TRBV12-3 or TRBV12-4 to TRBJ1-6, with no clear D. Trimming removed 3 bases at V and 7 bases at J, with 4 bases between. The CDR3 has 12 residues. CDR3 sequence (DNA): TGTGCCAGCAGTTTTGTCAATTCACCCCTCCACTTT. Amino acids: CASSFVNSPLHF.

The chain employs TRBV5-1 and TRBJ2-1; D call uncertain. CDR1 and CDR2 from the germline V gene are SGHRS and YFSETQ. The CDR3 is 15 residues long. The ends were cut back, 4 bases at V and 2 bases at J, with 13 bases in the middle. CDR3 sequence (DNA): TGCGCCAGCAGCCTTACCATACTGACCTACAATGAGCAGTTCTTC. This gives the protein CASSLTILTYNEQFF.

The gene calls are TRBV2 and TRBJ1-1; tentative D call: TRBD1 (5 bases). Trimming stripped 2 bases from V and 0 bases from J, with 10 bases between. Germline CDR1 reads SNHLY; CDR2 reads FYNNEI. CDR3 length equals 15 residues. The CDR3 coding sequence is TGTGCCAGCAGTGAACAGGGTTCCGTGAACACTGAAGCTTTCTTT. Translation: CASSEQGSVNTEAFF.

In this sample, this clone turned up once. The V gene is TRBV5-6, the J gene TRBJ1-3; 7 nucleotides align to TRBD1. V was pared by 2 bases and J by 2 bases, with 4 bases of the junction left unmatched. The germline V gene encodes CDR1 SGHDT and CDR2 YYEEEE. The CDR3 loop spans 15 amino acids. CDR3 in amino acids: CASSLKGATGNTIYF. In nucleotides, the CDR3 is TGTGCCAGCAGCTTAAAGGGGGCTACTGGAAACACCATATATTTT. The entire variable domain, with the rest obtained from reference TRBV5-6 and TRBJ1-3, is as follows: DAGVTQSPTHLIKTRGQQVTLRCSPKSGHDTVSWYQQALGQGPQFIFQYYEEEERQRGNFPDRFSGHQFPNYSSELNVNALLLGDSALYLCASSLKGATGNTIYFGEGSWLTVV.

This clone appeared a few times. This chain uses TRBV3-1 (or the pseudogene TRBV3-2) with TRBJ1-6, with no clear D. This CDR3 spans 12 amino acids. From germline, CDR1 is LGHDT and CDR2 YNNKEL (reference sequence). Between the trimmed V and J ends, which lost 3 bases and 10 bases, there was a span of 7 bases. CDR3 DNA: TGTGCCAGCAGCCAGGGAAACTCACCCCTCCACTTT. Protein: CASSQGNSPLHF.

The chain carries TRBV27 and TRBJ1-1; a weak D match, TRBD1 (6 bases). Germline V gives CDR1 MNHEY, CDR2 SMNVEV (reference sequence). Deletions cut 6 bases from V and 6 bases from J, with 14 bases between. This CDR3 comprises 13 residues. CDR3 in amino acids: CASSYARGAEAFF. The CDR3 DNA reads TGTGCCAGCAGCTACGCGAGGGGGGCTGAAGCTTTCTTT.

The J gene is TRBJ2-7, the V gene TRBV2, with D perhaps matching TRBD1 (6 bases). CDR1 and CDR2 (germline): SNHLY, FYNNEI. This CDR3 comprises 14 residues. The V and J ends lost 5 bases and 5 bases respectively, with 16 bases between them. The CDR3: CASSLTGLSHEQYF. The CDR3 DNA is TGTGCCAGCAGTCTTACAGGGCTTAGCCACGAGCAGTACTTC.

The chain links TRBV5-8 to TRBJ2-1; D might be TRBD2 (7 bases). CDR1 SGHTS and CDR2 YDEGEE come from the germline V gene. The CDR3 has 16 amino acids. Trimming cost V 6 bases and J 4 bases, with 20 bases left between them. This chain's CDR3 is CASTPLGGPAYNEQFF. Written as DNA, the CDR3 is TGTGCCAGCACCCCCTTGGGGGGGCCCGCTTACAATGAGCAGTTCTTC. Looking up the rest from reference TRBV5-8 and TRBJ2-1 gives the full variable domain: EAGVTQSPTHLIKTRGQQATLRCSPISGHTSVYWYQQALGLGLQFLLWYDEGEERNRGNFPPRFSGRQFPNYSSELNVNALELEDSALYLCASTPLGGPAYNEQFFGPGTRLTVL.

This clone has just one count. The V and J genes are TRBV5-1 and TRBJ1-3; no reliable D call. CDR3 length: 16 residues. CDR1 is SGHRS and CDR2 is YFSETQ in the germline V gene. Between the trimmed V and J ends, which lost 0 bases and 1 base, there was a span of 11 bases. DNA of the CDR3: TGCGCCAGCAGCTTGGGGCTCGCGGGGTCTGGAAACACCATATATTTT. It is translated as CASSLGLAGSGNTIYF.

The chain is built from TRBV10-3 and TRBJ2-2; D gene uncertain. This CDR3 comprises 15 residues. Germline V lookup: CDR1 ENHRY, CDR2 SYGVKD. V was shortened by 2 bases and J by 4 bases, with 11 bases between the two germline ends. As DNA, the CDR3 is TGTGCCATCAGTGAGGCCCTCGACGGCACCGGGGAGCTGTTTTTT. Translation gives CAISEALDGTGELFF.